A single sample is the source of the 20 T cell receptor beta chains below, sequenced in a study of CD8+ T cells in alopecia areata. Sequencing used cDNA as its template, made by extracting RNA and reverse transcribing it. TCRdb's table, derived via immunoSEQ multiplex PCR, lists solely in-frame clones and lacks some. This sample carries 150,000 or so clones, 65% to 75% of them seen once, and the ten largest clones take over 9.5%. Sample: CD8+ T cells sorted from blood, taken at week 0. The receptors originated from a human donor with alopecia areata.

The V and J genes are TRBV5-1 and TRBJ1-5; D is undetermined. Trimming removed 0 bases at V and 5 bases at J, with 9 bases between. Germline assignment: CDR1 SGHRS and CDR2 YFSETQ. The CDR3 is 14 residues long. CDR3 region: CASSLGQSDQPQHF. Here the CDR3 DNA reads TGCGCCAGCAGCTTGGGTCAGTCAGATCAGCCCCAGCATTTT.

The chain couples TRBV4-1 to TRBJ2-1; 7 positions match TRBD2. Trimming at V came to 3 bases and at J to 9 bases, leaving 11 bases not matched to a gene. The CDR3 spans 15 residues. Germline V gene lookup returns CDR1 MGHRA and CDR2 YSYEKL. The CDR3 protein is CASSHPNDGGTEQFF. DNA for the CDR3: TGCGCCAGCAGCCATCCAAACGACGGGGGGACTGAGCAGTTCTTC.

This chain connects TRBV5-6 to TRBJ2-7, with D possibly TRBD1 on 6 matching bases. Trimming shortened V by 3 bases and J by 0 bases, and 13 bases separated the two germline ends. Germline V gene lookup returns CDR1 SGHDT and CDR2 YYEEEE. The CDR3 contains 15 residues. This chain's CDR3 is CASSSGQGYSYEQYF. The CDR3 DNA is TGTGCCAGCAGCTCGGGACAAGGCTACTCCTACGAGCAGTACTTC.

The chain recombines TRBV5-1 with TRBJ1-2; TRBD1 agrees at 8 bases. CDR1 and CDR2 (germline): SGHRS, YFSETQ. This CDR3 spans 14 amino acids. The J segment lost 3 bases and the V segment lost 3 bases, leaving 4 bases of the junction unmatched. CDR3 in amino acids: CASSSQGADYGYTF. In DNA form, the CDR3 reads TGCGCCAGCAGCTCTCAGGGGGCGGACTATGGCTACACCTTC.

The rearrangement joins TRBV29-1 to TRBJ2-1, with 11 positions matching TRBD2. CDR3 length: 14 residues. Germline CDR1 SQVTM, CDR2 ANQGSEA. V was clipped by 0 bases and J by 8 bases; unmatched bases: 3. As DNA, the CDR3 is TGCAGCGTTGAAGATAGCGGGGGGGCCTATGAGCAGTTCTTC. Translated, it gives CSVEDSGGAYEQFF.

This clone appeared once. The V gene is TRBV13, the J gene TRBJ1-6; D is possibly TRBD1 (5 bases). V was pared by 5 bases and J by 10 bases, with 15 bases between. Germline V gene data show CDR1 as PRHDT and CDR2 as FYEKMQ (reference sequence). This CDR3 is built from 14 residues. CDR3 in amino acids: CASSEGRVGSPLHF. DNA of the CDR3: TGTGCCAGCAGCGAGGGACGGGTGGGGTCACCCCTCCACTTT.

The V call is TRBV7-6, the J call TRBJ2-3, with D perhaps matching TRBD1 (6 bases). The CDR3 is 15 residues long. The V gene's germline CDR1 is SGHVS and CDR2 FNYEAQ. Trimming took off 3 bases at V and 1 base at J, with 11 bases between the two ends. The CDR3 protein is CASSFSRGGTDTQYF. Here the CDR3 DNA reads TGTGCCAGCAGCTTCAGCAGGGGAGGCACAGATACGCAGTATTTT.

The chain uses TRBV11-2 and TRBJ1-2; 11 nucleotides line up with TRBD1. Germline V gene sequence: CDR1 SGHAT, CDR2 FQNNGV. After removal of 6 bases from V and 6 bases from J, the junction contained 6 bases not matched to a gene. The CDR3 covers 14 residues. The CDR3 sequence: CASRGQGGSDGYTF. As DNA, the CDR3 is TGTGCCAGCAGGGGACAGGGGGGGAGTGATGGCTACACCTTC. Supplemented by reference TRBV11-2 and TRBJ1-2, the full variable domain reads EAGVAQSPRYKIIEKRQSVAFWCNPISGHATLYWYQQILGQGPKLLIQFQNNGVVDDSQLPKDRFSAERLKGVDSTLKIQPAKLEDSAVYLCASRGQGGSDGYTFGSGTRLTVV.

V and J are TRBV27 and TRBJ2-7; possibly TRBD2 for D (6 bases). Germline CDR1 and CDR2: MNHEY and SMNVEV (reference sequence). V was clipped by 3 bases and J by 7 bases, with 13 bases between them. The CDR3 is made up of 13 amino acids. CDR3 nucleotide sequence: TGTGCCAGCAGTTTTAGCGGCGTGAGAGAGCAGTACTTC. Its translation: CASSFSGVREQYF.

V and J are TRBV27 and TRBJ2-3; D call uncertain. Trimming took 2 bases from V and 2 from J, leaving 8 bases between them. The CDR3 spans 14 residues. Germline lookup yields CDR1 MNHEY and CDR2 SMNVEV (reference sequence). CDR3 sequence (DNA): TGTGCCAGCAGTTTAGGTCAAACCACAGATACGCAGTATTTT. Translated, it gives CASSLGQTTDTQYF.

This clone was found a few times. The chain couples TRBV11-2 to TRBJ1-2; tentative D call: TRBD1 (6 bases). CDR1 is SGHAT, CDR2 FQNNGV, per germline. V was clipped by 0 bases and J by 7 bases, with 12 bases between them. The CDR3 contains 14 residues. The CDR3 DNA is TGTGCCAGCAGCTTAGATCGGGGGGCGGTTGGCTACACCTTC. Its protein product is CASSLDRGAVGYTF.

The chain recombines TRBV7-9 with TRBJ2-7, with D possibly being TRBD2 (6 bases). The CDR3 sequence is 12 residues long. V was cut by 5 bases and J by 7 bases, with 12 bases left in between. Looked up from germline, CDR1 is SEHNR and CDR2 is FQNEAQ (reference sequence). CDR3: CASSRSGLEQYF. CDR3 sequence (DNA): TGTGCCAGCAGCCGTTCGGGACTGGAGCAGTACTTC. Full variable domain (rest looked up from reference TRBV7-9 and TRBJ2-7): DTGVSQNPRHKITKRGQNVTFRCDPISEHNRLYWYRQTLGQGPEFLTYFQNEAQLEKSRLLSDRFSAERPKGSFSTLEIQRTEQGDSAMYLCASSRSGLEQYFGPGTRLTVT.

V usage is TRBV6-5 and J usage is TRBJ2-3; 7 bases agree with TRBD2. CDR3 length: 14 amino acids. The germline CDR1 and CDR2 sequences are MNHEY and SVGAGI. V was pared by 4 bases and J by 6 bases, with 7 bases of the junction left unmatched. This CDR3 is CASSSFDGRDTQYF. For the CDR3, the DNA is TGTGCCAGCAGTTCCTTCGACGGGAGGGATACGCAGTATTTT.

Worth noting for this clone: Other nucleotide sequences from this sample produce the same CDR3. This rearrangement joins TRBV9 to TRBJ2-3, with 8 nucleotides matching TRBD2. This CDR3 is built from 16 residues. Germline V gene data show CDR1 as SGDLS and CDR2 as YYNGEE. V was clipped by 5 bases and J by 0 bases; unmatched bases: 8. CDR3 in amino acids: CASSLRLATSTDTQYF. The CDR3 DNA follows: TGTGCCAGCAGTTTAAGACTAGCGACTAGCACAGATACGCAGTATTTT. Complete variable domain (other parts from reference TRBV9 and TRBJ2-3): DSGVTQTPKHLITATGQRVTLRCSPRSGDLSVYWYQQSLDQGLQFLIQYYNGEERAKGNILERFSAQQFPDLHSELNLSSLELGDSALYFCASSLRLATSTDTQYFGPGTRLTVL.

The gene calls are TRBV25-1 and TRBJ2-2; D is ambiguous. Trimming took off 10 bases at V and 6 bases at J, with 6 bases between the two ends. CDR3 length: 10 amino acids. Germline assignment: CDR1 MGHDK and CDR2 SYGVNS. CDR3 region: CATWAGELFF. CDR3 bases: TGTGCCACCTGGGCCGGGGAGCTGTTTTTT.

This chain uses TRBV14 with TRBJ2-6; 7 nucleotides match TRBD1. CDR1 SGHDN and CDR2 FVKESK come from the germline V gene. This CDR3 spans 21 amino acids. J was trimmed by 1 base and V by 1 base; bases with no gene match: 16. This chain's CDR3 is CASSQAELGTVKNSGANVLTF. DNA for the CDR3: TGTGCCAGCAGCCAAGCAGAGTTGGGGACAGTCAAAAATTCTGGGGCCAACGTCCTGACTTTC.

V and J are TRBV7-9 and TRBJ2-3, with 14 bases that match TRBD2. Germline CDR1 and CDR2: SEHNR and FQNEAQ (reference sequence). This CDR3 is built from 18 residues. V lost 5 bases, J lost 4 bases, and 11 bases stayed unmatched. The CDR3 coding sequence is TGTGCCAGCAGCCAAGTTTCCGGACTAGCGGGGGGCTCAGATACGCAGTATTTT. It codes for CASSQVSGLAGGSDTQYF.

The V and J genes are TRBV4-1 and TRBJ1-1; D remains ambiguous. The V and J ends lost 1 base and 6 bases respectively, with 9 bases between them. This CDR3 spans 13 amino acids. The germline CDR1 and CDR2 sequences are MGHRA and YSYEKL. The CDR3 loop reads CASSQVLMAEAFF. The CDR3 nucleotides are TGCGCCAGCAGCCAAGTCTTAATGGCTGAAGCTTTCTTT.

This rearrangement joins TRBV4-1 to TRBJ2-7, with 9 bases lining up with TRBD1. There are 14 residues in the CDR3. Trimming at V came to 1 base and at J to 5 bases, leaving 3 bases not matched to a gene. Germline CDR1 reads MGHRA; CDR2 reads YSYEKL. CDR3 sequence (DNA): TGCGCCAGCAGCCAAGCGGGACAGGGCGACGAGCAGTACTTC. Translation: CASSQAGQGDEQYF.

This clone has a handful of counts. The chain recombines TRBV5-6 with TRBJ2-6; a possible D gene is TRBD1 (6 bases). Germline V gene data show CDR1 as SGHDT and CDR2 as YYEEEE. The ends were cut back, 3 bases at V and 2 bases at J, with 15 bases in the middle. This CDR3 region has 17 residues. This CDR3 reads CASSSRTDWPGANVLTF. CDR3 DNA sequence: TGTGCCAGCAGCTCGCGGACAGACTGGCCTGGGGCCAACGTCCTGACTTTC. The full variable domain, completed using reference TRBV5-6 and TRBJ2-6, is DAGVTQSPTHLIKTRGQQVTLRCSPKSGHDTVSWYQQALGQGPQFIFQYYEEEERQRGNFPDRFSGHQFPNYSSELNVNALLLGDSALYLCASSSRTDWPGANVLTFGAGSRLTVL.